These T cell receptor beta chains were read from a single sample in a study of T cell responses to AZD1222 COVID-19 vaccine. TCRdb's table, derived via immunoSEQ multiplex PCR, lists solely in-frame clones and lacks some. In the table there are over 130,000 clones, approximately 90% of which are singletons. This specimen was peripheral blood, taken 28 days after the second AZD1222 dose. These receptors all stem from an adult who received the AZD1222 COVID-19 vaccine. Both conserved end residues are part of each CDR3. A D gene is named only where the DNA matches it firmly. Only some rows state a clone size, as once, few, many or a class for expanded clones.

>TRBV18|.|TRBJ1-5|TRBD1
CASLGQQEGPQHF
TGTGCCAGCTTGGGACAGCAGGAAGGTCCCCAGCATTTT
>TRBV7-6|.|TRBJ2-1|TRBD2
CASSPRTSGSYNEQFF
TGTGCCAGCAGCCCACGGACTAGCGGGTCCTACAATGAGCAGTTCTTC
>TRBV7-7|.|TRBJ2-5|TRBD2
CASSAKLGLGKETQYF
TGTGCTAGCAGCGCAAAGTTGGGACTAGGAAAAGAGACCCAGTACTTC
>TRBV6-5|.|TRBJ2-5|.
CASDGGAETQYF
TGTGCCAGCGACGGGGGAGCAGAGACCCAGTACTTC
>TRBV12-3/TRBV12-4|.|TRBJ2-7|.
CASSLRGEQYF
TGTGCCAGCAGTTTAAGGGGCGAGCAGTACTTC
>TRBV6-5|.|TRBJ1-6|.
CASSRTGTLNSPLHF
TGTGCCAGCAGTCGCACCGGGACACTTAATTCACCCCTCCACTTT
>TRBV28|.|TRBJ1-4|.
CASSLQSEKLFF
TGTGCCAGCAGTTTACAAAGTGAAAAACTGTTTTTT
>TRBV7-9|once|TRBJ1-2|.
CASSLGTNYGYTF
TGTGCCAGCAGCTTAGGCACTAACTATGGCTACACCTTC
>TRBV15|once|TRBJ1-1|.
CATSRAGKGPNTEAFF
TGTGCCACCAGCAGAGCGGGCAAAGGGCCGAACACTGAAGCTTTCTTT
>TRBV11-2|once|TRBJ1-3|.
CASSPNTGGGNTIYF
TGTGCCAGCAGTCCTAACACAGGCGGTGGAAACACCATATATTTT
>TRBV7-2|.|TRBJ2-7|.
CASSGPGGGLTEQYF
TGTGCCAGCAGCGGGCCCGGGGGTGGTCTTACGGAGCAGTACTTC
>TRBV29-1|.|TRBJ1-2|TRBD1
CSVGQGENYGYTF
TGCAGCGTTGGACAGGGGGAAAACTATGGCTACACCTTC
>TRBV29-1|.|TRBJ1-2|.
CSVDGLGVRYTF
TGCAGCGTTGATGGCTTGGGGGTTCGCTACACCTTC
>TRBV24-1|.|TRBJ2-1|.
CATSDIVGLANEQFF
TGTGCCACCAGTGATATTGTGGGGTTGGCCAATGAGCAGTTCTTC
>TRBV7-9|.|TRBJ2-7|TRBD1
CASSPGQGPYEQYF
TGTGCCAGCAGCCCAGGACAGGGCCCCTACGAGCAGTACTTC
>TRBV10-1|.|TRBJ2-7|.
CASSGKTRQYF
TGCGCCAGCAGTGGAAAGACGCGGCAGTACTTC
>TRBV15|once|TRBJ1-1|.
CATSRDGDSGTEAFF
TGTGCCACCAGCAGAGATGGGGATAGTGGTACTGAAGCTTTCTTT
>TRBV19|.|TRBJ2-3|.
CASSLLLGFSTDTQYF
TGTGCCAGTAGTCTCCTCCTGGGGTTTAGCACAGATACGCAGTATTTT
>TRBV7-9|medium-sized|TRBJ1-2|TRBD1
CASSPGGTVDGYTF
TGTGCCAGCAGCCCAGGCGGGACAGTGGATGGCTACACCTTC
>TRBV5-4|.|TRBJ2-3|TRBD2
CASSTTSIDTQYF
TGTGCCAGCAGCACGACTAGCATAGATACGCAGTATTTT
>TRBV6-5|.|TRBJ2-2|.
CASRLTGELFF
TGTGCCAGCAGGCTTACCGGGGAGCTGTTTTTT
>TRBV3-1/TRBV3-2|.|TRBJ2-2|.
CASSQVERTGELFF
TGTGCCAGCAGCCAAGTGGAGAGGACCGGGGAGCTGTTTTTT
>TRBV24-1|.|TRBJ2-1|TRBD1
CATSDSDRASDEQFF
TGTGCCACCAGTGACTCTGACAGGGCGTCAGATGAGCAGTTCTTC
>TRBV2|.|TRBJ1-1|.
CASSARTTDTEAFF
TGTGCCAGCAGCGCCCGGACAACCGACACTGAAGCTTTCTTT
>TRBV11-3|.|TRBJ2-3|.
CASSSPPGGGTTDTQYF
TGTGCCAGCAGCTCCCCCCCCGGCGGCGGCACCACAGATACGCAGTATTTT
>TRBV7-2|.|TRBJ2-1|.
CASSFYNEQFF
TGTGCCAGCAGCTTCTACAATGAGCAGTTCTTC
>TRBV9|.|TRBJ1-2|.
CASSVDGGNYGYTF
TGTGCCAGCAGCGTAGATGGAGGGAACTATGGCTACACCTTC
>TRBV12-3/TRBV12-4|.|TRBJ2-1|.
CASRNVRNEQFF
TGTGCCAGCAGGAATGTGAGGAATGAGCAGTTCTTC
>TRBV6-2/TRBV6-3|.|TRBJ2-3|.
CASSYRAGTDTQYF
TGTGCCAGCAGTTACAGGGCGGGGACAGATACGCAGTATTTT
>TRBV7-2|.|TRBJ2-1|.
CASSLVPAWRLYNEQFF
TGTGCCAGCAGCTTAGTTCCGGCGTGGAGGTTGTACAATGAGCAGTTCTTC
>TRBV20-1|.|TRBJ2-7|.
CSANEGPGRWDQYF
TGCAGTGCTAATGAGGGGCCTGGGCGCTGGGATCAGTACTTC
>TRBV6-5|.|TRBJ2-5|TRBD2
CASSYDLAGDQETQYF
TGTGCCAGCAGTTACGATCTAGCGGGGGATCAAGAGACCCAGTACTTC
>TRBV9|.|TRBJ2-7|TRBD1
CASSPRQGAYEQYF
TGTGCCAGCAGCCCAAGACAGGGGGCCTACGAGCAGTACTTC
>TRBV5-1|.|TRBJ2-1|.
CASSSGGGLSSYNEQFF
TGCGCCAGCAGCTCGGGCGGGGGCCTGAGCTCCTACAATGAGCAGTTCTTC
>TRBV5-8|.|TRBJ2-1|.
CASSFRSDEQFF
TGTGCCAGCAGCTTCAGATCGGATGAGCAGTTCTTC
>TRBV7-8|.|TRBJ1-3|.
CASSLVRRRTSGNTIYF
TGTGCCAGCAGCTTGGTCCGTCGAAGAACCTCTGGAAACACCATATATTTT
>TRBV12-3/TRBV12-4|few|TRBJ2-2|.
CASSLVSGELFF
TGTGCCAGCAGTTTAGTTTCCGGGGAGCTGTTTTTT
>TRBV7-2|.|TRBJ2-7|TRBD2
CASSPDLLGTSENYEQYF
TGTGCCAGCAGTCCTGACTTACTCGGGACTAGCGAAAACTACGAGCAGTACTTC
>TRBV7-9|once|TRBJ1-5|.
CASSRDNQPQHF
TGTGCCAGCAGCCGCGACAATCAGCCCCAGCATTTT
>TRBV4-3|once|TRBJ1-2|TRBD1
CASSHTTGGYTF
TGCGCCAGCAGCCACACGACAGGGGGCTACACCTTC
>TRBV19|.|TRBJ2-1|.
CASSLDAGLSSYNEQFF
TGTGCCAGTAGCCTGGATGCGGGACTGAGCTCCTACAATGAGCAGTTCTTC
>TRBV4-3|.|TRBJ1-2|.
CASSQDWDPKNYGYTF
TGCGCCAGCAGCCAAGATTGGGACCCTAAAAACTATGGCTACACCTTC
>TRBV5-6|once|TRBJ2-1|TRBD2
CASSFWPGRRGGYNEQFF
TGTGCCAGCAGCTTTTGGCCCGGGAGGCGGGGGGGCTACAATGAGCAGTTCTTC
>TRBV2|.|TRBJ1-5|.
CASSGDINQPQHF
TGTGCCAGCAGCGGGGACATCAATCAGCCCCAGCATTTT
>TRBV19|.|TRBJ1-5|.
CASSISGGDQPQHF
TGTGCCAGTAGTATATCTGGGGGCGATCAGCCCCAGCATTTT
>TRBV9|.|TRBJ1-3|.
CASSVLPGSRVPGNTIYF
TGTGCCAGCAGCGTCTTGCCAGGGAGTAGGGTACCTGGAAACACCATATATTTT